This TCR beta chain was retrieved from a study of CD4 T cells in relation to SARS-CoV-2 and coronaviruses. The CDR3 has 16 amino acids. Germline assignment: CDR1 MDHEN and CDR2 SYDVKM. Trimming left V 1 base short and J 4 bases short, with 17 bases between. Generated by immunoSEQ multiplex PCR, the TCRdb table keeps only in-frame clones and is missing some. The repertoire holds approximately 50,000 clones, just over 90% seen once, with roughly 0.4% in the top ten. General study points: About 64% of donors had memory CD4+ clonotypes crossrecognizing SARS-CoV-2 and common cold coronavirus spike.

A note on this clone: Its antigen is not identified.

J is TRBJ2-7 and V is TRBV28; possible D gene TRBD1, 6 bases. The TCR sequence derives from an adult with COVID-19. Sequenced: naive CD4+ T cells from PBMCs. Indicated subset: naive CD4+ T cells isolated by negative enrichment. The CDR3 bases are TGTGCCAGCAGTTTATATACCTGGGGGCACACATACGAGCAGTACTTC. It specifies CASSLYTWGHTYEQYF. The variable domain in full, with the rest retrieved from reference TRBV28 and TRBJ2-7, is DVKVTQSSRYLVKRTGEKVFLECVQDMDHENMFWYRQDPGLGLRLIYFSYDVKMKEKGDIPEGYSVSREKKERFSLILESASTNQTSMYLCASSLYTWGHTYEQYFGPGTRLTVT.